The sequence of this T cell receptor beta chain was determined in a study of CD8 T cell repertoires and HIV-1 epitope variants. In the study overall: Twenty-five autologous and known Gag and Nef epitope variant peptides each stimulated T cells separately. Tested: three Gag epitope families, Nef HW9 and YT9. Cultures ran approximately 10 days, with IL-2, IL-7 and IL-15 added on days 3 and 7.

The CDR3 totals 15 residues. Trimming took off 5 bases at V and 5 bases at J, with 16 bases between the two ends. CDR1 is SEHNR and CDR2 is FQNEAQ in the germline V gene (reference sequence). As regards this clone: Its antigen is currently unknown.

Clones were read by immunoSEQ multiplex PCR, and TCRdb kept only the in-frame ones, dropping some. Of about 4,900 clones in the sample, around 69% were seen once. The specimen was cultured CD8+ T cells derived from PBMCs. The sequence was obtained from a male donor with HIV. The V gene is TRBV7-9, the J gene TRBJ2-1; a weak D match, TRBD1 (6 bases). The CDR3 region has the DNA TGTGCCAGCAGCCTCGGTCAGGGGCTAAACAATGAGCAGTTCTTC. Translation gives CASSLGQGLNNEQFF.